This T cell receptor beta chain was captured by sequencing in a study of Ad26.COV2.S vaccination and SARS-CoV-2 variants. Profiled with immunoSEQ multiplex PCR; TCRdb holds only in-frame clones, not every one. The sample has 440,000 or so clones, 80% to 90% seen once; the top ten hold over 1.5%. Regarding treatment: roughly 18 received Ad26.COV2.S at low or high dose, single or two shots; 5 received placebo; per-sample allocation not given. Following the first vaccine or placebo injection, samples were taken on day 63. The CDR3 is made up of 14 amino acids. Germline V gene sequence: CDR1 LGHNA, CDR2 YSLEER. Trimming took 1 base from V and 2 from J, leaving 5 bases between them.

The TCR was taken from a person between 18 and 65 years old who received the Ad26.COV2.S COVID-19 vaccine or a placebo. The chain uses TRBV4-3 and TRBJ1-4, with no clear D. The sample was peripheral blood, taken in a trial of Ad26.COV2.S vaccine versus placebo. The CDR3 sequence: CASSQVITNEKLFF. As DNA, the CDR3 is TGCGCCAGCAGCCAAGTAATTACTAATGAAAAACTGTTTTTT.